This is a list of T cell receptor beta chains from one sample in a study of cytomegalovirus exposure and HLA in healthy donors. TCRdb keeps only in-frame clones here, not all; method: immunoSEQ multiplex PCR. The sample lists fewer than 300,000 clones; 86% were seen once. The specimen was PBMCs. Receptor source: a man in his forties in good health and CMV-seropositive. Each CDR3 is given with its conserved first and last residue. A D gene is named only where the DNA matches it firmly. Clone size is given for some rows only: seen once, a few or many times, or a class if the clone is expanded.

cdr3_nt cdr3_aa cdr3_length clone_size v_call d_call j_call
TGTGCCAGCAGCTTTAGGGATTCCGGGACCTACGAGCAGTACTTC CASSFRDSGTYEQYF 15 NA TRBV7-2 NA TRBJ2-7
TGTGCCAGCAGCTTCTCGGGGGGGACTGGGGCCAACGTCCTGACTTTC CASSFSGGTGANVLTF 16 NA TRBV7-9 TRBD2 TRBJ2-6
TGTGCTAGTGGTTTGGGCCCGGGACACCAGTACTTC CASGLGPGHQYF 12 NA TRBV12-5 NA TRBJ2-5
TGTGCCAGCAGATACCCAGGGCCTTCTAACTATGGCTACACCTTC CASRYPGPSNYGYTF 15 NA TRBV28 NA TRBJ1-2
TGTGCCAGCAGCTTAGTACAGAAGAACACTGAAGCTTTCTTT CASSLVQKNTEAFF 14 NA TRBV7-2 NA TRBJ1-1
TGCGCCAGCAGCCGGGCCGGGACTAGCCTCCGGAATGAGCAGTTCTTC CASSRAGTSLRNEQFF 16 NA TRBV4-3 TRBD2 TRBJ2-1
TGCAGTGCTAGTCTCGACAATGAGCAGTTCTTC CSASLDNEQFF 11 NA TRBV20-1 NA TRBJ2-1
TGTGCCAGCGGGGCAGGGGGAGCTTTCTTT CASGAGGAFF 10 NA TRBV28 TRBD1 TRBJ1-1
TGTGCCAGCTCACCGGCAGGGGAGATACGGGAGACCCAGTACTTC CASSPAGEIRETQYF 15 NA TRBV18 NA TRBJ2-5
TGTGCCAGCAGCTTGGAGAGACTAGCCGGGAGTTGGGGCGAGCAGTACTTC CASSLERLAGSWGEQYF 17 few TRBV5-5 TRBD2 TRBJ2-7
TGTGCTAGCAGCCCCGGGACTAGCTACAATGAGCAGTTCTTC CASSPGTSYNEQFF 14 NA TRBV7-7 TRBD2 TRBJ2-1
TGTGCCAGCAGCTTAGCGGGCGGGACCCTCTCCTACGAGCAGTACTTC CASSLAGGTLSYEQYF 16 NA TRBV7-9 NA TRBJ2-7
TGTGCCAGCAGTTACGCCTCGTTAGGAGAGAAACTGTTTTTT CASSYASLGEKLFF 14 NA TRBV28 NA TRBJ1-4
TGCGCCAGCTGTCTAGCGGGAGGGCCACCCTACAATGAGCAGTTCTTC CASCLAGGPPYNEQFF 16 NA TRBV23-1 TRBD2 TRBJ2-1
TGCGCCAGCAGCATAGAACCGGGACAGGGGTCATACGAGCAGTACTTC CASSIEPGQGSYEQYF 16 NA TRBV5-1 TRBD1 TRBJ2-7
TGTGCCAGTAGTATCGGGACAGGGGGGACTGAAGCTTTCTTT CASSIGTGGTEAFF 14 NA TRBV19 TRBD1 TRBJ1-1
TGTGCCAGCAGGTCTAGCGGCGGGAAAAACAATGAGCAGTTCTTC CASRSSGGKNNEQFF 15 NA TRBV11-2 TRBD2 TRBJ2-1
TGTGCCAGCAGCCACAGGCAGGGGACCTCCACTGAAGCTTTCTTT CASSHRQGTSTEAFF 15 few TRBV14 NA TRBJ1-1
TGCGCCAGCAGCCCAAGCGGCGGGGGCAATCAGCCCCAGCATTTT CASSPSGGGNQPQHF 15 NA TRBV4-3 NA TRBJ1-5
TGTGCCAGTGCCCGGACAGGGGAAGAGACCCAGTACTTC CASARTGEETQYF 13 NA TRBV19 TRBD1 TRBJ2-5
TGTGCCAGTAGTTCCCGGGACAGGGGCCTCCTCTCCTACAATGAGCAGTTCTTC CASSSRDRGLLSYNEQFF 18 NA TRBV19 TRBD1 TRBJ2-1
TGTGCCAGTAGTATAGATCCGGGACACCCAAGCAATCAGCCCCAGCATTTT CASSIDPGHPSNQPQHF 17 once TRBV19 NA TRBJ1-5
TGTGCCAGTAGTCTAACTAGCGGGAGGGCAGATACGCAGTATTTT CASSLTSGRADTQYF 15 NA TRBV19 TRBD2 TRBJ2-3
TGTGCCAGCAGCTTGGGCCCAGGGGTGGACGAGCAGTACTTC CASSLGPGVDEQYF 14 NA TRBV5-6 NA TRBJ2-7
TGTGCCAGCAGCGTAGGCCAGGGGCCCCAAGAGACCCAGTACTTC CASSVGQGPQETQYF 15 NA TRBV9 NA TRBJ2-5
TGTGCCAGCAGCTTCGGGACTAGCGGGAGAGATGAGCAGTTCTTC CASSFGTSGRDEQFF 15 few TRBV7-9 TRBD2 TRBJ2-1
TGTGCCAGCAGCTTAGGTCCTAGCGGGAAGGATGAGCAGTTCTTC CASSLGPSGKDEQFF 15 NA TRBV7-9 TRBD2 TRBJ2-1
TGTGCCAGCAGCTTAGCGTACAGGGCCTACGAGCAGTACTTC CASSLAYRAYEQYF 14 NA TRBV7-9 NA TRBJ2-7
TGTGCCAGCAGTTTCGGCGGGACCGGCGATGAGCAGTTCTTC CASSFGGTGDEQFF 14 NA TRBV28 NA TRBJ2-1
TGTGCCAGCAGTTTTGCTTACGGGGGAAGCACAGATACGCAGTATTTT CASSFAYGGSTDTQYF 16 NA TRBV27 NA TRBJ2-3
TGCGCCAGCAGCCAAGATTTGTACCAGGCTCCCTACGAGCAGTACTTC CASSQDLYQAPYEQYF 16 NA TRBV4-1 NA TRBJ2-7
TGCGCCAGCAGCCAAGAGGGATTAGTAAGGGGCCCCAGGGCTGAAGCTTTCTTT CASSQEGLVRGPRAEAFF 18 once TRBV4-1 NA TRBJ1-1
TGTGCCAGCAGTTTAGGGCAGACGAACACCGGGGAGCTGTTTTTT CASSLGQTNTGELFF 15 NA TRBV28 NA TRBJ2-2
TGCGCCAGCAGCCAAGTGCGGCCTACTCCTACCTACGAGCAGTACTTC CASSQVRPTPTYEQYF 16 NA TRBV4-1 NA TRBJ2-7